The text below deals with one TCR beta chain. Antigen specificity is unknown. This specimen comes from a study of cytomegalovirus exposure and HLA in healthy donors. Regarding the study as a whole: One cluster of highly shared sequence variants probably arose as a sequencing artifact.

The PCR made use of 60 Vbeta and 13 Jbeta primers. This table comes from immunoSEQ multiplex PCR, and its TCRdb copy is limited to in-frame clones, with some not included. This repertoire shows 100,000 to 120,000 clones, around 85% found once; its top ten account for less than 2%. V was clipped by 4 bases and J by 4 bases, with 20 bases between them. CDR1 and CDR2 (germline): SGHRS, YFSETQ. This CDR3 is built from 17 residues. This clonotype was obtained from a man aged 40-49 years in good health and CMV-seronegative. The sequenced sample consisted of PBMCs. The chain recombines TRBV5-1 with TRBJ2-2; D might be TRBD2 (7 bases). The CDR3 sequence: CASSPVGRGASTGELFF. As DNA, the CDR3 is TGCGCCAGCAGCCCAGTCGGTCGGGGGGCGAGCACCGGGGAGCTGTTTTTT.